A single sample gave rise to the 6 T cell receptor beta chains below, sequenced in a study of metastatic and nonmetastatic thyroid tumors. TCRdb reanalyzed the PCR reads with MiXCR. In the table there are 43,000 or so clones, approximately 4.1% of which are singletons. Until they underwent thyroid surgery, no patient had received any treatment. The sample comprised blood. Receptor source: a female donor with papillary thyroid cancer or a benign thyroid nodule (not recorded which). Some clones in this sample may be carry-over from other donors' samples.

This clone was seen at least ten times. This same CDR3 is encoded by further DNA sequences in the sample. J is TRBJ2-7 and V is TRBV20-1, with D tentatively TRBD1 (6 bases). Trimming removed 0 bases from V and 7 bases from J, with 7 bases in between. The CDR3 totals 11 residues. From germline, CDR1 is DFQATT and CDR2 SNEGSKA (reference sequence). The CDR3 reads CSAREDREQYF. Written as DNA, the CDR3 is TGCAGTGCTAGAGAAGACAGGGAGCAGTACTTC.

The chain uses TRBV2 and TRBJ2-3; TRBD1 aligns across 9 bases. V was pared by 6 bases and J by 1 base, with 2 bases of the junction left unmatched. Germline CDR1 SNHLY, CDR2 FYNNEI. The CDR3 length is 14 residues. CDR3 sequence (DNA): TGTGCCAGCAGGAGGGACAGGGGCACAGATACGCAGTATTTT. It is translated as CASRRDRGTDTQYF.

V and J are TRBV24-1 and TRBJ2-1; D ambiguous. Trimming stripped 6 bases from V and 0 bases from J, with 11 bases between. The germline gives CDR1 KGHDR, CDR2 SFDVKD. This CDR3 is 15 amino acids long. The CDR3 nucleotides are TGTGCCACCAGTCCGGGCTTAAGCTCCTACAATGAGCAGTTCTTC. It translates to CATSPGLSSYNEQFF.

This clone was counted at least ten times. V and J are TRBV11-3 and TRBJ2-2; perhaps TRBD1 as D (5 bases). This CDR3 has 16 residues. Looked up from germline, CDR1 is SGHNT and CDR2 is YENEEA. The V end was cut by 2 bases, the J end by 0 bases, with 10 bases between. CDR3 sequence reads: CASSLLDKANTGELFF. CDR3 DNA: TGTGCCAGCAGCTTATTGGACAAAGCGAACACCGGGGAGCTGTTTTTT.

The table lists this clone with many counts. The gene calls are TRBV7-9 and TRBJ1-1; 7 bases map to TRBD1. Germline assignment: CDR1 SEHNR and CDR2 FQNEAQ (reference sequence). The CDR3 is 14 residues long. Unmatched junction bases numbered 4, after V lost 3 bases and J lost 3 bases. The CDR3 loop reads CASSLTGKDTEAFF. The DNA for the CDR3 is TGTGCCAGCAGCTTGACAGGGAAGGACACTGAAGCTTTCTTT.

This clone was seen repeatedly, ten times or more. The chain employs TRBV5-1 and TRBJ2-5; TRBD1 might be the D (6 bases). Germline CDR1 and CDR2: SGHRS and YFSETQ. The CDR3 is 15 amino acids. V was clipped by 0 bases and J by 1 base, with 10 bases between them. CDR3 sequence: CASSLVPGAQETQYF. In DNA form, the CDR3 reads TGCGCCAGCAGCTTGGTTCCAGGGGCCCAAGAGACCCAGTACTTC. The entire variable domain, with the rest obtained from reference TRBV5-1 and TRBJ2-5, is as follows: KAGVTQTPRYLIKTRGQQVTLSCSPISGHRSVSWYQQTPGQGLQFLFEYFSETQRNKGNFPGRFSGRQFSNSRSEMNVSTLELGDSALYLCASSLVPGAQETQYFGPGTRLLVL.